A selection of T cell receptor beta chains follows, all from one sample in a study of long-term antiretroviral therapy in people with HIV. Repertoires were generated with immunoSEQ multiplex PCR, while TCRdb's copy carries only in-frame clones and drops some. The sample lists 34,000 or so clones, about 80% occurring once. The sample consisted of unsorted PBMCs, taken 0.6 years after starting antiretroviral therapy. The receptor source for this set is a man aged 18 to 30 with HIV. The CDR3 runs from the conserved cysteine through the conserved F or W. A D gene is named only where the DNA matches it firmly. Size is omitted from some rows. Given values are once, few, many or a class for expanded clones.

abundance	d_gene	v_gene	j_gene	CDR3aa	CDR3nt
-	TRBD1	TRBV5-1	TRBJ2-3	CASSLGGTGDTDTQYF	TGCGCCAGCAGCTTGGGCGGGACAGGGGACACAGATACGCAGTATTTT
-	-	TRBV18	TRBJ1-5	CASSPNREIQPQHF	TGTGCCAGCTCACCGAACAGGGAAATTCAGCCCCAGCATTTT
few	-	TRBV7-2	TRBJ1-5	CASSVESPTINQPQHF	TGTGCCAGCAGCGTAGAGTCCCCGACAATCAATCAGCCCCAGCATTTT
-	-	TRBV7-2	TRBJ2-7	CASSPIGAWGQYF	TGTGCCAGCAGCCCAATTGGGGCTTGGGGGCAGTACTTC
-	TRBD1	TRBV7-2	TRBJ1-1	CASSRSQGSTEAFF	TGTGCCAGCAGTCGGTCACAGGGGAGCACTGAAGCTTTCTTT
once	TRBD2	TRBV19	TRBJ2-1	CASSPSGSASGRALGDNEQFF	TGTGCCAGTAGTCCTTCCGGATCGGCTAGCGGGAGGGCTCTCGGTGACAATGAGCAGTTCTTC
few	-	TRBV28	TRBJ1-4	CASSLTIGKLFF	TGTGCCAGCAGTTTGACGATTGGAAAACTGTTTTTT
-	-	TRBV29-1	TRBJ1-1	CSVDRGGNTEAFF	TGCAGCGTTGACCGGGGGGGGAACACTGAAGCTTTCTTT
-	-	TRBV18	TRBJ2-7	CASSPAPTTSGEQYF	TGTGCCAGCTCACCGGCACCCACCACATCGGGCGAGCAGTACTTC
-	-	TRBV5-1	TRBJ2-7	CASSLEQASSYEQYF	TGCGCCAGCAGCTTGGAACAGGCCAGCTCCTACGAGCAGTACTTC
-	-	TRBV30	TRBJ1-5	CAWSGGGNQPQHF	TGTGCCTGGAGTGGAGGCGGTAATCAGCCCCAGCATTTT
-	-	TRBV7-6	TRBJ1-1	CASSLREGTEAFF	TGTGCCAGCAGTCTGCGGGAGGGCACTGAAGCTTTCTTT
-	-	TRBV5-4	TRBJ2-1	CASSLLNEQFF	TGTGCCAGCAGCTTACTCAATGAGCAGTTCTTC
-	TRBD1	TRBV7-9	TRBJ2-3	CASSSTHRGITDTQYF	TGTGCCAGCAGCTCGACCCACAGGGGAATCACAGATACGCAGTATTTT
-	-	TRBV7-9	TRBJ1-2	CASSLGGRTNYGYTF	TGTGCCAGCAGCTTGGGAGGCAGGACTAACTATGGCTACACCTTC
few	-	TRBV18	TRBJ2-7	CASSPDIYEQYF	TGTGCCAGCTCACCCGACATTTACGAGCAGTACTTC
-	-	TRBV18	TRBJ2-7	CASSRGYGDEQYF	TGTGCCAGCTCGAGGGGCTACGGCGACGAGCAGTACTTC
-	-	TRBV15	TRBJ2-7	CATSQGTPTQYF	TGTGCCACCAGTCAAGGGACACCCACGCAGTACTTC
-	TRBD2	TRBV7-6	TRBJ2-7	CASSLGAGSYEQYF	TGTGCCAGCAGCTTAGGAGCGGGGTCCTACGAGCAGTACTTC
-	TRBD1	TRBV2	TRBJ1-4	CASSLDRGRTNEKLFF	TGTGCCAGCAGCCTGGACAGGGGGCGGACTAATGAAAAACTGTTTTTT
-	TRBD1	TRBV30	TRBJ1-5	CAWSVRRGDRANQPQHF	TGTGCCTGGAGTGTCCGACGTGGGGACAGGGCTAATCAGCCCCAGCATTTT
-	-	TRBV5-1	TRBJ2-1	CASWGGGSLYNEQFF	TGCGCCAGTTGGGGGGGCGGGAGTCTTTACAATGAGCAGTTCTTC
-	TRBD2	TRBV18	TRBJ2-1	CASSPRTSGKNEQFF	TGTGCCAGCTCACCACGGACTAGCGGGAAGAATGAGCAGTTCTTC
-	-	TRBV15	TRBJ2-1	CATSRGTQFYNEQFF	TGTGCCACCAGCAGAGGTACTCAATTCTACAATGAGCAGTTCTTC
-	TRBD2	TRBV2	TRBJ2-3	CASTETQISLAGTDTQYF	TGTGCCAGCACCGAGACCCAAATTAGTCTAGCGGGCACAGATACGCAGTATTTT
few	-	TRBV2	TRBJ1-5	CASSFGTGNQPQHF	TGTGCCAGCAGTTTCGGGACGGGCAATCAGCCCCAGCATTTT
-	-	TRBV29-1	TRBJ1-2	CSVVGPLRYGYTF	TGCAGCGTTGTAGGGCCGCTGCGCTATGGCTACACCTTC
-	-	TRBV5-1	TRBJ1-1	CASSLEAGQLFEAFF	TGCGCCAGCAGCCTTGAGGCAGGACAGCTCTTCGAAGCTTTCTTT
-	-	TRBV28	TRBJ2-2	CASSQGTHTGELFF	TGTGCCAGCAGCCAAGGGACACACACCGGGGAGCTGTTTTTT
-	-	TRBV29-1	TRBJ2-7	CSVEESYEQYF	TGCAGCGTTGAAGAGTCCTACGAGCAGTACTTC
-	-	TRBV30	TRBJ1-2	CAWSLVVNYGYTF	TGTGCCTGGAGTTTAGTAGTGAACTATGGCTACACCTTC
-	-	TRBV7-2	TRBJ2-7	CASSLTGTYEQYF	TGTGCCAGCAGCTTAACGGGAACCTACGAGCAGTACTTC
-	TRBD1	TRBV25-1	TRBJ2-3	CASSWDSEDTQYF	TGTGCCAGCAGCTGGGACAGCGAAGATACGCAGTATTTT
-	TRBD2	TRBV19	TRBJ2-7	CASSSGTSESYEQYF	TGTGCCAGTAGTTCCGGGACTAGCGAGTCCTACGAGCAGTACTTC
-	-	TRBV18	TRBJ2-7	CASSPGLGAATYEQYF	TGTGCCAGCTCACCGGGGCTCGGAGCGGCGACCTACGAGCAGTACTTC
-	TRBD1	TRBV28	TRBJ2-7	CASRDRDREGLVQYF	TGTGCCAGCAGAGACCGGGACAGGGAGGGTTTGGTGCAGTACTTC
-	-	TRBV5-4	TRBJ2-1	CASSWGTGTFYNEQFF	TGTGCCAGCAGCTGGGGCACCGGGACATTTTACAATGAGCAGTTCTTC
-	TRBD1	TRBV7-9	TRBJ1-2	CASSPAGGGTGMYGYTF	TGTGCCAGCAGCCCCGCGGGGGGCGGGACAGGGATGTATGGCTACACCTTC